This T cell receptor beta chain derives from a study of somatic mutations in cytotoxic T cells in rheumatoid arthritis. Overall study context: Prior to any treatment and right after diagnosis, patient blood (roughly 30 ml EDTA) was drawn.

Using immunoSEQ multiplex PCR, the repertoire was profiled, and TCRdb retains in-frame clones only, with some absent. The sample carries some 18,000 clones, roughly four fifths recorded once. There are 14 residues in the CDR3. V dropped 7 bases and J dropped 1 base, with 13 bases sitting between them. The germline V gene encodes CDR1 MNHNY and CDR2 SVGAGI (reference sequence). Sequenced material: CD8+ T cells sorted from blood. The rearrangement uses TRBV6-6 and TRBJ1-1; a possible D gene is TRBD1 (5 bases). The TCR originated in an adult with rheumatoid arthritis. CDR3 sequence: CASTPRAENTEAFF. The CDR3 nucleotides read TGTGCCAGCACACCCAGGGCGGAGAACACTGAAGCTTTCTTT.